Listed below are T cell receptor beta chains from one sample, sequenced in a study of early T cells in non-severe SARS-CoV-2 infection. MiXCR, applied by TCRdb to the 5' RACE reads, yields one record per CDR3 protein. The sample consists of roughly 92,000 distinct CDR3 sequences, about 12% of them appearing once. The sequences come from whole blood, collected at baseline. These receptors were taken from an adult who was a healthcare worker with PCR-confirmed SARS-CoV-2 infection or an uninfected control (not recorded which). Each CDR3 is given without its conserved first and last residue.

15	TRBV5-4	TRBJ1-4	ASSLRGQGRNNEKLF
11	TRBV29-1	TRBJ2-2	SVAPVGTGELF
13	TRBV27	TRBJ1-1	ASSLRDRENTEAF
12	TRBV27	TRBJ1-4	ASRSLGANEKLF
14	TRBV5-5	TRBJ1-5	ASSLGGTGGFQPQH
12	TRBV20-1	TRBJ2-7	SARTGTLNYEQY
12	TRBV6-6	TRBJ1-2	ASSLDREGWGYT
17	TRBV11-2	TRBJ2-1	ASSLDLTGLGSSYNEQF
9	TRBV7-8	TRBJ2-3	ASSSTDTQY
10	TRBV3-1	TRBJ2-5	ASSQGKWTQY
10	TRBV7-6	TRBJ1-1	AILQTDTEAF
11	TRBV11-2	TRBJ2-2	ASSLSGTGELF
10	TRBV6-6	TRBJ1-4	ASSGQLEKLF
10	TRBV30	TRBJ1-2	ACRTGSNGYT
14	TRBV21-1	TRBJ2-1	AIPLRGSFSCNEQF
14	TRBV19	TRBJ1-5	ASSYGFSAGNQPQH
10	TRBV30	TRBJ1-3	ASQGAGNTIY
12	TRBV10-3	TRBJ2-3	AIRTSGGQDTQY
11	TRBV5-4	TRBJ1-2	ASSSSPIREGI
10	TRBV11-2	TRBJ2-7	ASSHDGYEQY
11	TRBV6-1	TRBJ1-2	ASSVASGYGYT
12	TRBV7-2	TRBJ1-1	ASSRGGFNTEAF
13	TRBV7-2	TRBJ2-7	ASSLGTGPWDEQY
13	TRBV14	TRBJ2-3	ASSQSSGSTDTQY
11	TRBV25-1	TRBJ1-2	ASSEGGRDGYT
13	TRBV28	TRBJ2-7	ASSSTGTGTYEQY
13	TRBV7-9	TRBJ2-1	ASSSGQYRHNEQF